Following are 20 T cell receptor beta chains from one sample sequenced in a study of cytomegalovirus exposure and HLA in healthy donors. Produced via immunoSEQ multiplex PCR; TCRdb's table is partial and in-frame only. The sample lists 200,000 to 250,000 clones, roughly 83% occurring once. The sequenced material came from PBMCs. Receptor source: a woman in her late teens or twenties in good health and CMV-seronegative.

The chain uses TRBV29-1 and TRBJ2-7; D is perhaps TRBD2 (6 bases). The CDR3 spans 13 residues. Germline V gene lookup returns CDR1 SQVTM and CDR2 ANQGSEA. V was cut by 3 bases and J by 2 bases, with 11 bases left in between. CDR3 bases: TGCAGCGTTGACGGCGGGACGGCCTACGAGCAGTACTTC. Translation: CSVDGGTAYEQYF.

V gene TRBV19 combines with J gene TRBJ1-2; 7 bases line up with TRBD1. Trimming cost V 4 bases and J 2 bases; bases outside gene matches: 7. The germline V gene has CDR1 LNHDA and CDR2 SQIVND (reference sequence). There are 15 residues in the CDR3. CDR3 residues: CASSTPGQLNYGYTF. CDR3 sequence (DNA): TGTGCCAGTAGTACGCCGGGACAGCTAAACTATGGCTACACCTTC.

The CDR3 DNA reads TGCGCCAGCAGCTCTGGGGTCAACGAGCAGTACTTC. This sequence encodes CASSSGVNEQYF. The genes are TRBV5-1 and TRBJ2-7; no reliable D call. The CDR3 extends over 12 amino acids. CDR1 SGHRS and CDR2 YFSETQ come from the germline V gene. Trimming cost V 3 bases and J 5 bases, with 9 bases left between them.

V gene TRBV7-6 combines with J gene TRBJ2-1, with unresolved D. The CDR3 loop spans 15 amino acids. Germline assignment: CDR1 SGHVS and CDR2 FNYEAQ. The ends were cut back, 5 bases at V and 1 base at J, with 12 bases in the middle. This CDR3 reads CASSPSEGSYNEQFF. CDR3 DNA sequence: TGTGCCAGCAGCCCCAGCGAAGGGTCCTACAATGAGCAGTTCTTC.

Comment on this clone: Being one base from a much bigger clone, this may be a read error. The chain uses TRBV11-3 and TRBJ2-1, with TRBD2 matching 7 bases. The trim removed 5 bases at V and 0 bases at J, leaving 1 base unmatched. The CDR3 has 14 residues. Germline-derived CDR1 and CDR2 are SGHNT and YENEEA. Written as DNA, the CDR3 is TGTGCCAGCAGCCGCGGGAGCTCCTACAATGAGCAGTTCTTC. Translating it yields CASSRGSSYNEQFF.

The V call is TRBV11-2, the J call TRBJ1-6, with D possibly being TRBD1 (6 bases). Per germline, CDR1 SGHAT and CDR2 FQNNGV. The CDR3 totals 14 residues. Trimming removed 4 bases from V and 8 bases from J, with 12 bases in between. The CDR3 DNA reads TGTGCCAGCAGCTGGCGGACAGAGGATTCACCCCTCCACTTT. It yields the protein CASSWRTEDSPLHF. Filled out from reference TRBV11-2 and TRBJ1-6, the complete variable domain reads EAGVAQSPRYKIIEKRQSVAFWCNPISGHATLYWYQQILGQGPKLLIQFQNNGVVDDSQLPKDRFSAERLKGVDSTLKIQPAKLEDSAVYLCASSWRTEDSPLHFGNGTRLTVT.

This clone has a handful of counts. This CDR3 is CASTLGEDTEAFF. CDR3 sequence (DNA): TGTGCCAGCACCCTGGGGGAGGACACTGAAGCTTTCTTT. This rearrangement joins TRBV2 to TRBJ1-1; D is perhaps TRBD1 (5 bases). Trimming took off 7 bases at V and 3 bases at J, with 12 bases between the two ends. The CDR3 extends over 13 amino acids. Germline CDR1 SNHLY, CDR2 FYNNEI.

This chain connects TRBV5-1 to TRBJ1-1; TRBD1 matches 8 bases. Germline loops: CDR1 SGHRS, CDR2 YFSETQ. Trimming cost V 4 bases and J 0 bases; bases outside gene matches: 2. The CDR3 sequence is 14 residues long. CDR3 nucleotides: TGCGCCAGCAGCGGACAGGGCCTGAACACTGAAGCTTTCTTT. Translation: CASSGQGLNTEAFF.

The V and J genes are TRBV2 and TRBJ1-5, with D tentatively TRBD1 (5 bases). Germline CDR1 reads SNHLY; CDR2 reads FYNNEI. Trimming stripped 5 bases from V and 8 bases from J, with 13 bases between. CDR3 length: 13 amino acids. CDR3 region: CASSRGPREPQHF. The CDR3 coding sequence is TGTGCCAGCAGTAGGGGCCCCAGGGAGCCCCAGCATTTT.

V is TRBV9 and J is TRBJ1-2; TRBD1 matches 9 bases. J gave up 4 bases and V 3 bases, and 4 bases lay outside the gene matches. Germline CDR1 and CDR2: SGDLS and YYNGEE. The CDR3 is 14 amino acids. CDR3 sequence reads: CASSGDRAGYGYTF. CDR3 DNA: TGTGCCAGCAGCGGGGACAGGGCTGGCTATGGCTACACCTTC.

This clone was counted between two and nine times. The chain combines TRBV4-1 with TRBJ1-5; D perhaps matches TRBD1 (5 bases). The V and J ends lost 0 bases and 13 bases respectively, with 10 bases between them. Germline loops: CDR1 MGHRA, CDR2 YSYEKL. This CDR3 region has 12 residues. CDR3: CASSQDAGPQHF. In DNA form, the CDR3 reads TGCGCCAGCAGCCAAGATGCAGGGCCTCAGCATTTT.

This rearrangement joins TRBV30 to TRBJ1-1, with TRBD1 identical over 7 bases. Germline CDR1 GTSNPN, CDR2 SVGIG (reference sequence). J was trimmed by 1 base and V by 1 base; bases with no gene match: 6. The CDR3 is 15 amino acids. The CDR3, as DNA: TGTGCCTGGAGTGCCCCCGGGACAGAGAACACTGAAGCTTTCTTT. This codes for CAWSAPGTENTEAFF.

The rearrangement links TRBV11-2 to TRBJ2-3, with 7 bases identical to TRBD2. CDR3 length equals 13 residues. CDR1 is SGHAT and CDR2 is FQNNGV in the germline V gene. Trimming cost V 3 bases and J 5 bases; bases outside gene matches: 2. The CDR3 spells CASSLAGVDTQYF. DNA for the CDR3: TGTGCCAGCAGCTTGGCGGGGGTAGATACGCAGTATTTT.

The chain uses TRBV27 and TRBJ2-5; TRBD2 matches 10 bases. The CDR3 covers 15 residues. From germline, CDR1 is MNHEY and CDR2 SMNVEV (reference sequence). Losses at the gene ends were 2 bases for V and 4 bases for J; bases not matched to a gene: 4. This CDR3 is CASSLVLAGVETQYF. For the CDR3, the DNA is TGTGCCAGCAGTTTAGTCCTAGCGGGAGTAGAGACCCAGTACTTC.

Here the CDR3 reads CASSLQGLGGYGYTF. The DNA of the CDR3 is TGTGCCAGCAGCTTGCAGGGGCTTGGGGGTTATGGCTACACCTTC. The rearrangement joins TRBV5-4 to TRBJ1-2; D possibly corresponds to TRBD1 (6 bases). V shed 1 base and J shed 5 bases, with 15 bases lying between them. This CDR3 is built from 15 residues. In germline, CDR1 is SGHNT, CDR2 YYREEE (reference sequence).

This chain uses TRBV13 with TRBJ1-2, with 9 bases lining up with TRBD1. The CDR3 is made up of 15 amino acids. V shed 5 bases, J shed 7 bases, and the junction held 11 bases outside the gene matches. Germline CDR1 reads PRHDT; CDR2 reads FYEKMQ (reference sequence). For the CDR3, the DNA is TGTGCCAGCAGCGCGCCGGGACAGGGTGGATCTGGCTACACCTTC. Amino acid sequence: CASSAPGQGGSGYTF.

This rearrangement joins TRBV5-1 to TRBJ2-1; 7 bases align to TRBD2. The J segment lost 4 bases and the V segment lost 0 bases, leaving 7 bases of the junction unmatched. Germline CDR1 reads SGHRS; CDR2 reads YFSETQ. This CDR3 spans 16 amino acids. In nucleotides, the CDR3 is TGCGCCAGCAGCTTGGGGACCGGGACTAATTACAATGAGCAGTTCTTC. Residues: CASSLGTGTNYNEQFF.

The chain employs TRBV27 and TRBJ2-7, with D tentatively TRBD1 (6 bases). CDR3 length equals 17 residues. The germline V and J ends were trimmed by 5 bases and 1 base, with 21 bases remaining between them. Germline CDR1 is MNHEY and CDR2 is SMNVEV (reference sequence). For the CDR3, the DNA is TGTGCCAGCAGTGCACGTTCTACAGGGTACAATTCCTACGAGCAGTACTTC. This gives the protein CASSARSTGYNSYEQYF.

The chain combines TRBV5-1 with TRBJ2-5; 8 bases agree with TRBD1. The V segment lost 0 bases and the J segment 1 base; nucleotides outside the gene matches: 2. Germline V gene sequence: CDR1 SGHRS, CDR2 YFSETQ. This CDR3 contains 15 residues. The DNA of the CDR3 is TGCGCCAGCAGCTTGGGGACAGGGATCCAAGAGACCCAGTACTTC. It codes for CASSLGTGIQETQYF.

This sequence joins TRBV6-1 and TRBJ2-5; TRBD1 matches 9 bases. The germline V gene has CDR1 MNHNS and CDR2 SASEGT. The CDR3 consists of 15 residues. J was trimmed by 5 bases and V by 7 bases; bases with no gene match: 11. The CDR3 loop is CASNRGQGRMETQYF. As DNA, the CDR3 is TGTGCCAGCAACCGAGGACAGGGGCGGATGGAGACCCAGTACTTC.